The next 30 T cell receptor beta chains were all read from a single sample in a study of T-cell memory formation after mild COVID-19. TCRdb reanalysed the 5' RACE reads using MiXCR and keeps one entry per CDR3 protein. The sample has about 90,000 distinct CDR3 sequences, less than 15% seen once. The sequenced sample was PBMCs or a T cell subset sorted from them (not recorded which). Every receptor here comes from a man between 18 and 29 years old who had mild COVID-19 (a few samples of this study predate the infection). Cell type and time point are not known.

The V gene is TRBV4-1, the J gene TRBJ1-2; D might be TRBD1 (6 bases). The CDR3 consists of 15 residues. Germline V gene sequence: CDR1 MGHRA, CDR2 YSYEKL. V dropped 0 bases and J dropped 8 bases, with 16 bases sitting between them. This CDR3 is CASSQDRRGGRGYTF. CDR3 coding DNA: TGCGCCAGCAGCCAAGACCGAAGGGGGGGCCGGGGCTACACCTTC.

This clonotype has just a few counts. The chain employs TRBV4-1 and TRBJ1-3; 8 nucleotides agree with TRBD1. Germline V gives CDR1 MGHRA, CDR2 YSYEKL. CDR3 length equals 15 residues. The V and J ends lost 1 base and 8 bases, in that order; junction bases with no gene match: 7. The CDR3 loop reads CASSQGRGLVDTIYF. The DNA of the CDR3 is TGCGCCAGCAGCCAAGGCAGGGGGCTCGTAGACACCATATATTTT.

The chain uses TRBV5-1 and TRBJ2-3; no reliable D call. With 1 base removed from V and 2 bases from J, the gap between germline ends came to 8 bases. This CDR3 spans 14 amino acids. The germline gives CDR1 SGHRS, CDR2 YFSETQ. The CDR3 coding sequence is TGCGCCAGCAGCTTGTGGCAGCCCACAGATACGCAGTATTTT. Protein product: CASSLWQPTDTQYF.

This clonotype occurred a few times. The chain employs TRBV11-3 and TRBJ2-1; 8 bases fit TRBD2. This CDR3 comprises 17 residues. Germline CDR1 reads SGHNT; CDR2 reads YENEEA. V dropped 2 bases and J dropped 0; count of bases not matched to a gene: 6. CDR3 DNA: TGTGCCAGCAGCTTATATCGGGGGGGCAGCTCCTACAATGAGCAGTTCTTC. Protein product: CASSLYRGGSSYNEQFF.

The rearrangement joins TRBV4-1 to TRBJ2-5; 9 bases match TRBD1. Trimming at V came to 3 bases and at J to 7 bases, leaving 9 bases not matched to a gene. The CDR3 is made up of 15 amino acids. CDR1 and CDR2 (germline): MGHRA, YSYEKL. CDR3 residues: CASSQAGTGTWTQYF. DNA for the CDR3: TGCGCCAGCAGCCAGGCGGGGACAGGGACGTGGACCCAGTACTTC.

The gene calls are TRBV7-9 and TRBJ2-5; D remains unclear. Deletions cut 3 bases from V and 4 bases from J, with 6 bases between. Germline CDR1 SEHNR, CDR2 FQNEAQ (reference sequence). This CDR3 comprises 12 residues. Written as DNA, the CDR3 is TGTGCCAGCAGCTTCCTACGAGAGACCCAGTACTTC. It encodes CASSFLRETQYF. Full variable domain (outside the CDR3, taken from reference TRBV7-9 and TRBJ2-5): DTGVSQNPRHKITKRGQNVTFRCDPISEHNRLYWYRQTLGQGPEFLTYFQNEAQLEKSRLLSDRFSAERPKGSFSTLEIQRTEQGDSAMYLCASSFLRETQYFGPGTRLLVL.

The chain combines TRBV6-5 with TRBJ1-1; no reliable D call. CDR1 MNHEY and CDR2 SVGAGI come from the germline V gene. The V end was cut by 0 bases, the J end by 0 bases, with 5 bases between. This CDR3 has 14 amino acids. The CDR3 DNA is TGTGCCAGCAGTTACTCCCGCATGAACACTGAAGCTTTCTTT. Protein product: CASSYSRMNTEAFF.

This clonotype was counted only a few times. CDR3 region: CASYLGGYMNTEAFF. Here the CDR3 DNA reads TGTGCCAGCTATCTGGGAGGATACATGAACACTGAAGCTTTCTTT. V and J are TRBV6-5 and TRBJ1-1; D is unclear. The germline gives CDR1 MNHEY, CDR2 SVGAGI. Trimming removed 8 bases at V and 0 bases at J, with 16 bases between. The CDR3 has 15 residues.

This chain links TRBV27 with TRBJ2-1; 11 bases are a match to TRBD2. Trimming cost V 5 bases and J 4 bases; bases outside gene matches: 10. CDR1 MNHEY and CDR2 SMNVEV come from the germline V gene (reference sequence). The CDR3 totals 17 residues. For the CDR3, the DNA is TGTGCCAGCAGTCTCCTAACTAGCGGGGGCCTTTACAATGAGCAGTTCTTC. Its protein product is CASSLLTSGGLYNEQFF.

This clonotype was seen a few times. The chain carries TRBV12-3 or TRBV12-4 and TRBJ2-2; no definite D call. Trimming took off 3 bases at V and 2 bases at J, with 4 bases between the two ends. The CDR3 extends over 13 amino acids. The CDR3 loop reads CASSFTNTGELFF. The CDR3 nucleotides read TGTGCCAGCAGTTTCACAAACACCGGGGAGCTGTTTTTT.

This chain uses TRBV7-9 with TRBJ1-2; 9 nucleotides align to TRBD1. With V trimmed by 5 bases and J by 7 bases, 17 bases remained unmatched. CDR1 is SEHNR and CDR2 is FQNEAQ in the germline V gene (reference sequence). CDR3 size: 17 residues. CDR3 residues: CASSRRLDRGFNVGYTF. CDR3 nucleotide sequence: TGTGCCAGCAGCCGCCGGTTGGACAGGGGCTTTAATGTTGGCTACACCTTC.

At least ten counts were recorded for this clonotype. The CDR3 here is CASRLDRGGNQPQHF. The CDR3 region has the DNA TGTGCCAGCAGACTAGACAGGGGAGGCAATCAGCCCCAGCATTTT. The J gene is TRBJ1-5, the V gene TRBV6-2 or TRBV6-3; TRBD1 aligns across 8 bases. The CDR3 totals 15 residues. In germline, CDR1 is MNHEY, CDR2 SVGEGT. V was pared by 6 bases and J by 2 bases, with 6 bases of the junction left unmatched.

This clonotype has a count of ten or more. The rearrangement links TRBV7-9 to TRBJ1-5; D may be TRBD1 (5 bases). V was clipped by 1 base and J by 6 bases, with 16 bases between them. From germline, CDR1 is SEHNR and CDR2 FQNEAQ (reference sequence). CDR3 length: 16 residues. CDR3 protein: CASSLGVWGKGQPQHF. The DNA for the CDR3 is TGTGCCAGCAGCTTAGGGGTTTGGGGGAAAGGTCAGCCCCAGCATTTT.

This clonotype showed up just a few times. CDR3: CASSQTAASEQYV. The CDR3 bases are TGTGCCAGCAGCCAAACCGCAGCCTCGGAGCAGTACGTC. This chain connects TRBV7-9 to TRBJ2-7; D unclear. Between the trimmed V and J ends, which lost 5 bases and 7 bases, there was a span of 15 bases. CDR1 SEHNR and CDR2 FQNEAQ come from the germline V gene (reference sequence). The CDR3 has 13 residues.

Only a few counts were recorded for this clonotype. Written as DNA, the CDR3 is TGTGCCAGCAGCGGGACAGGGGTTAATGAAAAACTGTTTTTT. Its translation: CASSGTGVNEKLFF. This chain uses TRBV7-9 with TRBJ1-4; 10 bases are a match to TRBD1. This CDR3 comprises 14 residues. CDR1 and CDR2 (germline): SEHNR, FQNEAQ (reference sequence). V gave up 5 bases and J gave up 4 bases; unmatched junction bases: 1.

The V call is TRBV20-1, the J call TRBJ2-2; TRBD1 matches at 11 bases. The germline CDR1 and CDR2 sequences are DFQATT and SNEGSKA (reference sequence). The V segment lost 2 bases and the J segment 6 bases; nucleotides outside the gene matches: 8. The CDR3 extends over 16 amino acids. In nucleotides, the CDR3 is TGCAGTGCTAGACCCCCGGGACAGGGGGGTGCCGGGGAGCTGTTTTTT. It encodes CSARPPGQGGAGELFF.

This clonotype was recorded many times. The V call is TRBV5-1, the J call TRBJ2-7; 7 nucleotides match TRBD1. The length of the CDR3 is 15 residues. CDR1 is SGHRS, CDR2 YFSETQ, per germline. Trimming cost V 0 bases and J 5 bases; bases outside gene matches: 8. The CDR3 spells CASSLVGGASDEQYF. The CDR3 DNA reads as TGCGCCAGCAGCTTGGTAGGGGGCGCTTCTGACGAGCAGTACTTC.

Many counts were recorded for this clonotype. CDR3 sequence reads: CASSPDLQETQYF. CDR3 sequence (DNA): TGTGCCAGCAGCCCGGACTTGCAAGAGACCCAGTACTTC. This chain connects TRBV7-6 to TRBJ2-5; TRBD2 might be the D (5 bases). CDR1 is SGHVS and CDR2 is FNYEAQ in the germline V gene. CDR3 size: 13 residues. V lost 5 bases to trimming and J lost 2 bases, with 9 bases between them. Based on the CDR3 plus reference TRBV7-6 and TRBJ2-5, the full variable domain is GAGVSQSPRYKVTKRGQDVALRCDPISGHVSLYWYRQALGQGPEFLTYFNYEAQQDKSGLPNDRFSAERPEGSISTLTIQRTEQRDSAMYRCASSPDLQETQYFGPGTRLLVL.

This clonotype has only a few counts. The rearrangement joins TRBV27 to TRBJ2-1, with D perhaps being TRBD1 or TRBD2 (5 bases each). Germline CDR1 and CDR2: MNHEY and SMNVEV (reference sequence). This CDR3 is built from 14 residues. V dropped 8 bases and J dropped 0 bases, with 11 bases sitting between them. The CDR3 DNA reads TGTGCCAGCGCTTCAGGGAGCTCCTACAATGAGCAGTTCTTC. It translates to CASASGSSYNEQFF.

In the case of this clonotype: One end of the junction fails to match germline, which may point to a read error. This chain uses TRBV7-9 with TRBJ2-2; D is perhaps TRBD1 (6 bases). CDR3 length: 13 amino acids. Germline V lookup: CDR1 SEHNR, CDR2 FQNEAQ (reference sequence). CDR3 residues: CASSQTGAGEMFF. CDR3 in DNA: TGTGCCAGCAGCCAGACAGGTGCCGGGGAGATGTTTTTT.

The CDR3: CASSYSRALNTEAFF. CDR3 coding DNA: TGTGCCAGCAGTTACTCCAGAGCCTTGAACACTGAAGCTTTCTTT. The chain has TRBV6-5 and TRBJ1-1; D not certain. Per the germline V gene, CDR1 is MNHEY and CDR2 is SVGAGI. Trimming shortened V by 0 bases and J by 0 bases, and 8 bases separated the two germline ends. This CDR3 region has 15 residues.

The chain couples TRBV6-5 to TRBJ2-1; maybe TRBD2 (7 bases). This CDR3 has 14 residues. Germline loops: CDR1 MNHEY, CDR2 SVGAGI. V shed 2 bases and J shed 5 bases, with 10 bases lying between them. The CDR3 coding sequence is TGTGCCAGCAGTTACCCGGGGGGCAACAATGAGCAGTTCTTC. Amino acids: CASSYPGGNNEQFF.

This clonotype was detected only a few times. This rearrangement joins TRBV4-1 to TRBJ2-3; D possibly corresponds to TRBD2 (6 bases). The CDR3 is made up of 15 amino acids. Looked up from germline, CDR1 is MGHRA and CDR2 is YSYEKL. V lost 3 bases and J 4 bases, leaving 14 bases between the germline ends. The CDR3 is CASSHEGLAPDTQYF. CDR3 in DNA: TGCGCCAGCAGCCACGAGGGACTTGCTCCAGATACGCAGTATTTT.

This clonotype was found a few times. The chain uses TRBV20-1 and TRBJ2-2; perhaps TRBD2 as D (6 bases). CDR1 is DFQATT and CDR2 is SNEGSKA in the germline V gene (reference sequence). Trimming pared 0 bases from V and 3 bases from J, leaving 11 bases between. The CDR3 is 15 residues long. Written as DNA, the CDR3 is TGCAGTGCTAGAGATCTAGGGGAGGACACCGGGGAGCTGTTTTTT. Protein sequence: CSARDLGEDTGELFF.

This clonotype was recorded a few times. The rearrangement uses TRBV4-1 and TRBJ1-5, with D possibly being TRBD1 (5 bases). The germline CDR1 and CDR2 sequences are MGHRA and YSYEKL. V was cut by 1 base and J by 6 bases, with 10 bases left in between. This CDR3 is built from 14 residues. CDR3 protein: CASSQGGEGQPQHF. In nucleotides, the CDR3 is TGCGCCAGCAGCCAAGGAGGGGAGGGTCAGCCCCAGCATTTT.

The sample holds a few counts of this clonotype. The chain links TRBV7-9 to TRBJ2-7; a possible D gene is TRBD1 (6 bases). This CDR3 has 12 residues. The V end was cut by 5 bases, the J end by 6 bases, with 11 bases between. Looked up from germline, CDR1 is SEHNR and CDR2 is FQNEAQ (reference sequence). The CDR3 loop reads CASSPQGSEQYF. The CDR3 region has the DNA TGTGCCAGCAGCCCCCAGGGGAGCGAGCAGTACTTC.

The chain recombines TRBV27 with TRBJ2-1, with 14 bases identical to TRBD2. The length of the CDR3 is 17 residues. Germline V lookup: CDR1 MNHEY, CDR2 SMNVEV (reference sequence). V lost 4 bases, J lost 6 bases, and 8 bases stayed unmatched. In DNA, the CDR3 is TGTGCCAGCAGTTCGGGACTAGCGGGGGCCAGTGGCAATGAGCAGTTCTTC. Its protein product is CASSSGLAGASGNEQFF.

This clonotype was picked up a small number of times. The chain joins TRBV15 to TRBJ1-5; D unresolved. Trimming removed 5 bases at V and 0 bases at J, with 5 bases between. Germline lookup yields CDR1 LNHNV and CDR2 YYDKDF (reference sequence). The CDR3 is made up of 13 amino acids. This chain's CDR3 is CATSDYSNQPQHF. CDR3 DNA: TGTGCCACCAGCGACTATAGCAATCAGCCCCAGCATTTT.

J is TRBJ2-7 and V is TRBV20-1, with D perhaps matching TRBD1 (5 bases). With 4 bases removed from V and 7 bases from J, the gap between germline ends came to 17 bases. CDR3 length equals 13 residues. Germline V CDR1 and CDR2: DFQATT, SNEGSKA (reference sequence). As DNA, the CDR3 is TGCAGTGCTATAGGCCTTTACTCAGGGGAGCAGTACTTC. Residues: CSAIGLYSGEQYF.

This chain uses TRBV6-7 with TRBJ1-2; the match to TRBD1 covers 7 bases. TRBV6-7 is identified as an open reading frame with a role that is uncertain. The CDR3 has 15 residues. V was clipped by 5 bases and J by 4 bases; unmatched bases: 10. CDR3 bases: TGTGCCAGCAGTAAAAGACAGGGAGAGACCTATGGCTACACCTTC. It translates to CASSKRQGETYGYTF.